The sequence of this T cell receptor (beta chain) was determined in a study of radiotherapy plus CTLA-4 blockade in lung cancer (dated by TCRdb to 2016 to 2019). Regarding the research as a whole: Among enrolled patients, approximately 17% had an objective response and roughly 30% reached disease control. Study-level results and caveats: The strongest predictors of response, as reported, were early dynamic changes in blood T cell clones along with a rise in serum interferon-beta after radiation. TCR clones derived from tumors expanded in peripheral blood after treatment with radiotherapy and ipilimumab.

Library preparation employed the immunoSEQ multiplex PCR assay. In its TCRdb copy, this immuneACCESS table keeps in-frame sequences only and misses some clones. Where compared with another copy, unresolved V genes explain less than half of these, and the others have no known cause. Here the sample has 75,000 to 95,000 clones; around 72% occur a single time. The ten largest clones capture more than 12% of the sample. CDR1 and CDR2, per the germline V gene, are SQVTM and ANQGSEA. From the cysteine up to the phenylalanine, the CDR3 has a length of 14 residues. Here the CDR3 DNA is all that survives: 42 bases in frame from base 1. The junction shows trimming of 6 bases on V and 7 bases on J, and the gene matches do not reach 10 bases of it. The study tested focal radiation therapy combined with CTLA-4 blockade (ipilimumab) in patients with chemo-refractory metastatic non-small-cell lung cancer. This clone was detected only a few times. This receptor's antigen is unknown. No base quality information exists; no much larger clone differs at one position.

The V and J genes are TRBV29-1 and TRBJ2-2; the central 8 bases match TRBD2. The sample here was peripheral blood, taken from a patient treated with radiotherapy plus ipilimumab. The origin of this receptor is a human donor with non-small cell lung cancer that progressed on radiotherapy plus ipilimumab. The bases are TGCAGCGTCAAAGCGGGGGTGGGGAGCGGGGAGCTGTTTTTT. Its coded protein is CSVKAGVGSGELFF.